A single sample gave rise to the 14 T cell receptor beta chains below, sequenced in a study of T cell responses to AZD1222 COVID-19 vaccine. Data came from immunoSEQ multiplex PCR; TCRdb stores just in-frame clones and leaves some out. The table shows some 140,000 clones, with under 95% occurring only once. The starting material was peripheral blood, obtained on day 0 of AZD1222 vaccination. These receptors came from an adult in good health.

This chain's CDR3 is CAWSRNSPLHF. The DNA of the CDR3 is TGTGCCTGGTCACGCAATTCACCCCTCCACTTT. V and J are TRBV30 and TRBJ1-6, with unresolved D. Trimming pared 5 bases from V and 7 bases from J, leaving 6 bases between. This CDR3 contains 11 residues. The germline V gene has CDR1 GTSNPN and CDR2 SVGIG (reference sequence).

This clone showed up just a few times. The genes are TRBV4-1 and TRBJ2-7; TRBD2 aligns across 14 bases. The junction had 7 bases not matched to a gene; V was cut back by 4 bases and J by 2 bases. The CDR3 has 17 residues. Per the germline V gene, CDR1 is MGHRA and CDR2 is YSYEKL. Written as DNA, the CDR3 is TGCGCCAGCAGCCTGCGACTAGCGGGAGGGCCAGCCTACGAGCAGTACTTC. Amino acids: CASSLRLAGGPAYEQYF.

V gene TRBV11-3 combines with J gene TRBJ2-5; D is uncertain. Germline CDR1 reads SGHNT; CDR2 reads YENEEA. The CDR3 has 17 residues. Trimming shortened V by 3 bases and J by 2 bases, and 19 bases separated the two germline ends. CDR3: CASSFALSEVLQETQYF. The CDR3 nucleotides are TGTGCCAGCAGCTTCGCCCTCTCGGAAGTTCTTCAAGAGACCCAGTACTTC.

A word on this clone: This sample includes further DNA sequences coding for the same CDR3. The chain joins TRBV11-3 to TRBJ1-1, with D unclear. Trimming cost V 1 base and J 2 bases, with 5 bases left between them. From germline, CDR1 is SGHNT and CDR2 YENEEA. There are 13 residues in the CDR3. CDR3 in amino acids: CASSLGVNTEAFF. Here the CDR3 DNA reads TGTGCCAGCAGCTTAGGGGTAAACACTGAAGCTTTCTTT.

The gene calls are TRBV10-2 and TRBJ1-1; D call uncertain. This CDR3 spans 12 amino acids. CDR1 is WSHSY and CDR2 is SAAADI in the germline V gene. Trimming shortened V by 6 bases and J by 2 bases, and 7 bases separated the two germline ends. CDR3 in amino acids: CASRTVNTEAFF. The DNA of the CDR3 is TGCGCCAGCAGGACGGTCAACACTGAAGCTTTCTTT.

The chain combines TRBV6-4 with TRBJ2-7; the D call may be TRBD1 or TRBD2 (5 bases each). Per germline, CDR1 MRHNA and CDR2 SNTAGT. V was trimmed by 6 bases and J by 2 bases, leaving 11 bases between them. The CDR3 has 13 amino acids. CDR3 bases: TGTGCCAGCAGCCCGGGGCCCACCTACGAGCAGTACTTC. Its translation: CASSPGPTYEQYF.

The rearrangement uses TRBV7-6 and TRBJ2-7; 8 positions agree with TRBD2. There are 17 residues in the CDR3. The V gene's germline CDR1 is SGHVS and CDR2 FNYEAQ. Unmatched junction bases numbered 17, after V lost 3 bases and J lost 7 bases. The CDR3 region is CASSLGAGVILLGEQYF. The CDR3 DNA is TGTGCCAGCAGCTTGGGAGCGGGGGTAATTCTATTGGGTGAGCAGTACTTC.

This chain links TRBV7-6 with TRBJ2-2, with 7 nucleotides matching TRBD1. CDR1 and CDR2 (germline): SGHVS, FNYEAQ. With V trimmed by 3 bases and J by 0 bases, 1 base remained unmatched. The CDR3 has 15 amino acids. The CDR3, as DNA: TGTGCCAGCAGCTTCGGGACAGCGAACACCGGGGAGCTGTTTTTT. Protein: CASSFGTANTGELFF.

The chain joins TRBV7-2 to TRBJ1-2, with no clear D. Trimming stripped 0 bases from V and 2 bases from J, with 4 bases between. The CDR3 spans 13 residues. Germline-derived CDR1 and CDR2 are SGHTA and FQGNSA. The CDR3 spells CASSLAANYGYTF. CDR3 in DNA: TGTGCCAGCAGCTTAGCAGCGAACTATGGCTACACCTTC.

The genes are TRBV30 and TRBJ2-1, with 12 bases fitting TRBD2. J was trimmed by 15 bases and V by 2 bases; bases with no gene match: 8. Germline V CDR1 and CDR2: GTSNPN, SVGIG (reference sequence). The CDR3 has 13 amino acids. CDR3 sequence reads: CAWSPRLAGVRFF. The CDR3 DNA reads as TGTGCCTGGAGTCCGAGACTAGCGGGAGTCCGGTTCTTC. Supplemented by reference TRBV30 and TRBJ2-1, the full variable domain reads SQTIHQWPATLVQPVGSPLSLECTVEGTSNPNLYWYRQAAGRGLQLLFYSVGIGQISSEVPQNLSASRPQDRQFILSSKKLLLSDSGFYLCAWSPRLAGVRFFGPGTRLTVL.

This rearrangement joins TRBV19 to TRBJ2-2; either TRBD1 or TRBD2 may supply D (5 bases each). Germline V gene data show CDR1 as LNHDA and CDR2 as SQIVND (reference sequence). Trimming shortened V by 1 base and J by 3 bases, and 12 bases separated the two germline ends. The CDR3 is made up of 16 amino acids. CDR3 sequence (DNA): TGTGCCAGTAGTATAGGGACTGGGGCGTACACCGGGGAGCTGTTTTTT. Translating gives CASSIGTGAYTGELFF. The variable domain in full, completed from reference TRBV19 and TRBJ2-2, reads DGGITQSPKYLFRKEGQNVTLSCEQNLNHDAMYWYRQDPGQGLRLIYYSQIVNDFQKGDIAEGYSVSREKKESFPLTVTSAQKNPTAFYLCASSIGTGAYTGELFFGEGSRLTVL.

The V call is TRBV2, the J call TRBJ1-6, with D unresolved. Germline CDR1 and CDR2: SNHLY and FYNNEI. V was trimmed by 4 bases and J by 4 bases, leaving 14 bases between them. This CDR3 spans 16 amino acids. CDR3 loop: CASSGGLGLYNSPLHF. CDR3 bases: TGTGCCAGCAGTGGGGGTCTCGGGCTTTATAATTCACCCCTCCACTTT.

This sequence joins TRBV6-4 and TRBJ1-1; no clear D. Germline CDR1 and CDR2: MRHNA and SNTAGT. Trimming cost V 4 bases and J 5 bases, with 11 bases left between them. The CDR3 covers 13 residues. DNA for the CDR3: TGTGCCAGCAGTGTAGAGCGAGGGACTGAAGCTTTCTTT. Amino acid sequence: CASSVERGTEAFF.

This chain uses TRBV11-3 with TRBJ1-4; D is undetermined. Germline V gives CDR1 SGHNT, CDR2 YENEEA. The CDR3 loop spans 14 amino acids. V dropped 0 bases and J dropped 1 base, with 3 bases sitting between them. The CDR3: CASSLDRTNEKLFF. The CDR3 nucleotides are TGTGCCAGCAGCTTAGACAGAACTAATGAAAAACTGTTTTTT. The variable domain in full, completed from reference TRBV11-3 and TRBJ1-4, reads EAGVVQSPRYKIIEKKQPVAFWCNPISGHNTLYWYLQNLGQGPELLIRYENEEAVDDSQLPKDRFSAERLKGVDSTLKIQPAELGDSAVYLCASSLDRTNEKLFFGSGTQLSVL.